The present TCR beta chain was sequenced within a study of tumor-infiltrating lymphocytes in primary liver carcinoma. Across the study: Spanning 4.2 to 10 cm, the tumors were T1-T3 N0M0.

Bulk tissue was left unsorted, and RNA and DNA were co-extracted from roughly 20-30 mg of it. There were only treatment-naive patients, all with chronic HBV infection. A constant-region primer served to make TCR beta cDNA from about 0.45 ug total RNA. Three nested multiplex PCR rounds of slightly modified ARM-PCR generated TCR beta libraries. TRBV1-TRBV30 forward and Cbeta reverse primers drove the first two approximately 11-cycle rounds. From the multiplex PCR reads, TCRdb called clonotypes with MiXCR, one entry per CDR3 protein. The sample yields more than 30,000 distinct CDR3 sequences, around 78% seen once. CDR3 length: 16 residues. Looked up from germline, CDR1 is LGHNA and CDR2 is YSLEER. The trim removed 1 base at V and 6 bases at J, leaving 6 bases unmatched.

V gene TRBV4-3 combines with J gene TRBJ2-2; 9 bases fit TRBD2. Sequencing was carried out using liver tumor tissue from sampling region 5. Noted subset: tumor region T5, tumor centre. The clonotype comes from a man in his forties with primary liver carcinoma and hepatitis B virus infection. Here the CDR3 reads CASSQGRAGGPGELFF. The CDR3 DNA sequence: TGCGCCAGCAGCCAAGGGAGAGCGGGAGGTCCCGGGGAGCTGTTTTTT.